This T cell receptor beta chain was found in a study of beta chain features in type 1 diabetes. Study-wide results and caveats: Fewer junction insertions and more nucleotide deletions appeared in type 1 diabetes patients. PCR might favor shorter templates, but any such skew would affect patients and controls equally. TCRB CDR3s were moderately but significantly shorter in Type 1 diabetes patients in all four CD4+ subsets.

About this clone itself: The antigen is unknown.

CDR1 and CDR2 from the germline V gene are SQVTM and ANQGSEA. The CDR3 runs 10 residues. The whole isolated RNA underwent reverse transcription, so sequencing captured expressed TCRB transcripts. Repertoires were generated with immunoSEQ multiplex PCR, while TCRdb's copy carries only in-frame clones and drops some. The sample yields 20,000 to 30,000 clones, roughly two thirds seen once. The origin of this receptor is a man aged 18 to 29 with type 1 diabetes. Sequencing was carried out using Tregs from blood. The chain carries TRBV29-1 and TRBJ2-3; no definite D call. The CDR3 reads CSAPFDTQYF. CDR3 in DNA: TGCAGTGCGCCCTTTGATACGCAGTATTTT.